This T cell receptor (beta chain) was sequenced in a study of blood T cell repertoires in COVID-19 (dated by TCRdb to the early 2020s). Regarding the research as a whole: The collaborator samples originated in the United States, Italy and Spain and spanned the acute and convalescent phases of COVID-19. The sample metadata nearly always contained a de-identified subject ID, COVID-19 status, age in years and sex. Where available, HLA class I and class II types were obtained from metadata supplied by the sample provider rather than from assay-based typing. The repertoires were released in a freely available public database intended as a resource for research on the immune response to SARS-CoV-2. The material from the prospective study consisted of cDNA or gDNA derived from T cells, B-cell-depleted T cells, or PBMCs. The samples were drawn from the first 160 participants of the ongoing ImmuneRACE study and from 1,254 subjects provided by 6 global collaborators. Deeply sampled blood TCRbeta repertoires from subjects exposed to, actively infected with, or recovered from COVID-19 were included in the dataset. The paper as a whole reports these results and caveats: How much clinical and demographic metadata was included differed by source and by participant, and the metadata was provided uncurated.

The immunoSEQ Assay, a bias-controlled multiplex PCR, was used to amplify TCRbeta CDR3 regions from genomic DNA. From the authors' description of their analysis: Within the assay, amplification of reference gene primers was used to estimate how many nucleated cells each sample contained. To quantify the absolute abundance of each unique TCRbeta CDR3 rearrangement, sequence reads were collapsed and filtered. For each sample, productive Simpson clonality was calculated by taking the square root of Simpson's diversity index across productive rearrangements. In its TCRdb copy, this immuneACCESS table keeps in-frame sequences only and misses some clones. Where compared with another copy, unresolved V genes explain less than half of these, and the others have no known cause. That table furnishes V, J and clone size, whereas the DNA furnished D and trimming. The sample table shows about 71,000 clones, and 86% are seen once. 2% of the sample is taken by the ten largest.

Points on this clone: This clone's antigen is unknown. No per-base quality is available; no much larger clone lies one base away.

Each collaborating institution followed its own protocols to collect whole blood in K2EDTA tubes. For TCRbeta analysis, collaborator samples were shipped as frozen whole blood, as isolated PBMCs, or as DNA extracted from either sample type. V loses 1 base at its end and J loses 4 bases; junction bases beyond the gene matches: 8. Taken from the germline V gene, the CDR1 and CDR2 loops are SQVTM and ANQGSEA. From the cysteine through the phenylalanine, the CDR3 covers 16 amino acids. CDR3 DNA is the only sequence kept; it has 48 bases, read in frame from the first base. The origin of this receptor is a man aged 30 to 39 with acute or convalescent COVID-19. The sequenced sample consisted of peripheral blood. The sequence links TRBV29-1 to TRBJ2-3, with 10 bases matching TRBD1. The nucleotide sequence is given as TGCAGCGTTGAAGTCCCCTGGGGACAGGGGTCAGATACGCAGTATTTT. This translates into CSVEVPWGQGSDTQYF.